This TCR beta chain was profiled in a study of neurological immune-mediated disorders. Study findings and constraints: The greatest TCR clonal expansion appeared in HTLV-1-associated myelopathy and the smallest, falling below healthy controls, in multiple sclerosis. No CDR3 amino acid sequences were shared by expanded clones across subjects, suggesting private repertoires in all groups. Among 34 multiple sclerosis patients, 18 had repertoires that phylogenetic grouping placed in one related-CDR3 cluster, a possible signature.

As for the cDNA, it was generated by 5'RACE with 10-nucleotide random UMIs. One entry per CDR3 protein, called by TCRdb with MiXCR from the 5' RACE reads. The sample lists approximately 74,000 distinct CDR3 sequences, around 5.5% seen once, with 7.4% in the top ten. Germline V CDR1 and CDR2: DFQATT, SNEGSKA (reference sequence). Trimming removed 4 bases from V and 0 bases from J, with 9 bases in between. CDR3 length: 13 residues. Ten or more counts support this clonotype. Its antigen is unidentified. Material: PBMCs. The rearrangement uses TRBV20-1 and TRBJ1-1; tentatively, D is TRBD1 (5 bases). The receptor was isolated from a man between 18 and 29 years old with multiple sclerosis. The CDR3 loop is CSANRQLNTEAFF. In DNA, the CDR3 is TGCAGTGCTAACAGACAGCTGAACACTGAAGCTTTCTTT.